This T cell receptor beta chain was documented in a study of OX40 agonist ivuxolimab in advanced cancers. Study-wide results and caveats: The 0.1-3.0 mg/kg partial responders had among the lowest clonal expansion. CD4+ and CD8+ blood T cells expanded clonally by week 6 at 0.1 to 3.0 mg/kg.

This clone was found once. What it recognizes is unknown. Generated by immunoSEQ multiplex PCR, the TCRdb table keeps only in-frame clones and is missing some. The top ten clones hold more than 0.7% of a sample with about 130,000 clones, about 90% of them seen once. There are 12 residues in the CDR3. The germline gives CDR1 MNHEY, CDR2 SMNVEV (reference sequence). V gave up 6 bases and J gave up 2 bases, with 8 bases separating them. This material consisted of CD4+ or CD8+ T cells sorted from blood, taken in a trial of the OX40 agonist ivuxolimab. V gene TRBV27 combines with J gene TRBJ2-7; D ambiguous. The receptor comes from an adult with an advanced solid tumor such as melanoma, head and neck, liver or kidney cancer. For the CDR3, the DNA is TGTGCCAGCAGCCCGAACACCTACGAGCAGTACTTC. The encoded protein is CASSPNTYEQYF.